A selection of T cell receptor beta chains follows, all from one sample in a study of early T cells in non-severe SARS-CoV-2 infection. A single record per CDR3 protein comes from TCRdb applying MiXCR to the 5' RACE reads. The sample has some 34,000 distinct CDR3 sequences; approximately 4.4% are singletons. Sequencing was carried out using whole blood. These receptors came from an adult who was a healthcare worker with PCR-confirmed SARS-CoV-2 infection or an uninfected control (not recorded which). The CDR3 runs from the conserved cysteine through the conserved F or W. The order of the fields is V gene, J gene, D gene, clone size, CDR3 protein, CDR3 DNA. A D gene is named only where the DNA matches it firmly. A row's size may be missing; if present it is once, few, many or a size class.

v_gene: TRBV30; j_gene: TRBJ2-7; d_gene: TRBD2; abundance: many; CDR3aa: CAWSVRGTSGVYEQYF; CDR3nt: TGTGCCTGGAGTGTAAGGGGGACTAGCGGGGTGTACGAGCAGTACTTC
v_gene: TRBV24-1; j_gene: TRBJ1-2; d_gene: NA; abundance: many; CDR3aa: CATSDGSNYGYTF; CDR3nt: TGTGCCACCAGTGACGGCAGTAACTATGGCTACACCTTC
v_gene: TRBV12-3/TRBV12-4; j_gene: TRBJ1-5; d_gene: NA; abundance: many; CDR3aa: CASSLWDGTGQPQHF; CDR3nt: TGTGCCAGCAGTTTGTGGGACGGAACGGGTCAGCCCCAGCATTTT
v_gene: TRBV6-5; j_gene: TRBJ2-3; d_gene: TRBD1; abundance: many; CDR3aa: CASRPGQGETDTQYF; CDR3nt: TGTGCCAGCAGACCCGGACAGGGGGAGACAGATACGCAGTATTTT
v_gene: TRBV19; j_gene: TRBJ1-5; d_gene: NA; abundance: many; CDR3aa: CASSSFNSNQPQHF; CDR3nt: TGTGCCAGTAGTAGTTTTAATAGCAATCAGCCCCAGCATTTT
v_gene: TRBV7-2; j_gene: TRBJ1-6; d_gene: NA; abundance: few; CDR3aa: CASSLAVRNSPLHF; CDR3nt: TGTGCCAGCAGCTTGGCGGTTCGTAATTCACCCCTCCACTTT
v_gene: TRBV20-1; j_gene: TRBJ1-4; d_gene: NA; abundance: NA; CDR3aa: CSARRDRGEKLFF; CDR3nt: TGCAGTGCTAGAAGGGACCGCGGGGAAAAACTGTTTTTT
v_gene: TRBV6-4; j_gene: TRBJ2-6; d_gene: NA; abundance: many; CDR3aa: CASSDRAGANVLTF; CDR3nt: TGTGCCAGCAGTGATCGGGCTGGGGCCAACGTCCTGACTTTC
v_gene: TRBV9; j_gene: TRBJ1-1; d_gene: NA; abundance: many; CDR3aa: CASSTQGNTEAFF; CDR3nt: TGTGCCAGCAGCACCCAGGGGAACACTGAAGCTTTCTTT
v_gene: TRBV10-3; j_gene: TRBJ1-1; d_gene: NA; abundance: many; CDR3aa: CAISLGPTNTEAFF; CDR3nt: TGTGCCATCAGTCTGGGACCGACGAACACTGAAGCTTTCTTT
v_gene: TRBV9; j_gene: TRBJ2-7; d_gene: TRBD2; abundance: many; CDR3aa: CASSGSGGHYEQYF; CDR3nt: TGTGCCAGCAGCGGTAGCGGGGGGCACTACGAGCAGTACTTC
v_gene: TRBV24-1; j_gene: TRBJ1-6; d_gene: NA; abundance: many; CDR3aa: CATSDYRTALHF; CDR3nt: TGTGCCACCAGTGATTACCGGACAGCCCTCCACTTT
v_gene: TRBV5-5; j_gene: TRBJ2-7; d_gene: TRBD1; abundance: many; CDR3aa: CASSRQGHEQYF; CDR3nt: TGTGCCAGCAGTCGACAGGGACACGAGCAGTACTTC
v_gene: TRBV14; j_gene: TRBJ2-7; d_gene: TRBD1; abundance: many; CDR3aa: CASSHRTGGVDEQYF; CDR3nt: TGTGCCAGCAGCCACAGGACAGGGGGAGTCGACGAGCAGTACTTC
v_gene: TRBV27; j_gene: TRBJ2-7; d_gene: NA; abundance: few; CDR3aa: CASSPSFSSYEQYF; CDR3nt: TGTGCCAGCAGTCCTTCTTTCTCCAGCTACGAGCAGTACTTC
v_gene: TRBV19; j_gene: TRBJ2-7; d_gene: NA; abundance: NA; CDR3aa: CASKGHQPGNYEQYF; CDR3nt: TGTGCCTCAAAGGGCCACCAGCCAGGGAACTACGAGCAGTACTTC
v_gene: TRBV28; j_gene: TRBJ2-7; d_gene: NA; abundance: many; CDR3aa: CASSRGQSYEQYF; CDR3nt: TGTGCCAGCAGCCGTGGACAGTCCTACGAGCAGTACTTC
v_gene: TRBV3-1; j_gene: TRBJ2-1; d_gene: TRBD2; abundance: many; CDR3aa: CASSQVSSGGPLLYNEQFF; CDR3nt: TGTGCCAGCAGCCAAGTGTCTAGCGGGGGACCACTCCTTTACAATGAGCAGTTCTTC
v_gene: TRBV3-1; j_gene: TRBJ2-1; d_gene: NA; abundance: many; CDR3aa: CASSQMAAISSYNEQFF; CDR3nt: TGTGCCAGCAGCCAAATGGCTGCGATAAGCTCCTACAATGAGCAGTTCTTC
v_gene: TRBV3-1; j_gene: TRBJ1-4; d_gene: TRBD1; abundance: many; CDR3aa: CASSPPGQPEKLFF; CDR3nt: TGTGCCAGCAGCCCTCCGGGACAGCCTGAAAAACTGTTTTTT
v_gene: TRBV5-1; j_gene: TRBJ2-2; d_gene: NA; abundance: many; CDR3aa: CASSLSPTYTGELFF; CDR3nt: TGCGCCAGCAGCTTGTCCCCGACCTACACCGGGGAGCTGTTTTTT
v_gene: TRBV3-1; j_gene: TRBJ1-3; d_gene: NA; abundance: many; CDR3aa: CASSSSEGALGNTIYF; CDR3nt: TGTGCCAGCAGCTCCTCCGAAGGGGCGCTTGGAAACACCATATATTTT
v_gene: TRBV25-1; j_gene: TRBJ1-1; d_gene: NA; abundance: NA; CDR3aa: CASSSYRANTEAFF; CDR3nt: TGTGCCAGCAGTTCTTACAGGGCGAACACTGAAGCTTTCTTT
v_gene: TRBV5-1; j_gene: TRBJ2-3; d_gene: NA; abundance: many; CDR3aa: CASNRDASTDTQYF; CDR3nt: TGCGCCAGCAACCGGGACGCTAGCACAGATACGCAGTATTTT
v_gene: TRBV18; j_gene: TRBJ1-5; d_gene: TRBD1; abundance: NA; CDR3aa: CASSAGDRTHQPQHF; CDR3nt: TGTGCCAGCTCAGCAGGGGACAGGACCCATCAGCCCCAGCATTTT
v_gene: TRBV10-3; j_gene: TRBJ2-1; d_gene: TRBD1; abundance: many; CDR3aa: CAIRTDRGTYNEQFF; CDR3nt: TGTGCCATCAGGACGGACAGGGGGACCTACAATGAGCAGTTCTTC
v_gene: TRBV20-1; j_gene: TRBJ1-4; d_gene: NA; abundance: many; CDR3aa: CSARAGYNIPNEKLFF; CDR3nt: TGCAGTGCTAGAGCGGGTTATAACATTCCCAATGAAAAACTGTTTTTT
v_gene: TRBV29-1; j_gene: TRBJ2-7; d_gene: TRBD1; abundance: many; CDR3aa: CSVELQGAEQYF; CDR3nt: TGCAGCGTTGAACTCCAGGGGGCCGAGCAGTACTTC
v_gene: TRBV7-9; j_gene: TRBJ2-3; d_gene: TRBD2; abundance: NA; CDR3aa: CASSWTSGGTDTQYF; CDR3nt: TGTGCCAGCAGCTGGACTAGCGGGGGCACAGATACGCAGTATTTT
v_gene: TRBV12-3/TRBV12-4; j_gene: TRBJ1-1; d_gene: TRBD1; abundance: NA; CDR3aa: CASSTQGLVIAFF; CDR3nt: TGTGCCAGCAGTACACAGGGGTTAGTAATAGCTTTCTTT
v_gene: TRBV7-2; j_gene: TRBJ1-6; d_gene: NA; abundance: few; CDR3aa: CASSLTGVGDSPLHF; CDR3nt: TGTGCCAGCAGCCTGACAGGTGTCGGTGATTCACCCCTCCACTTT
v_gene: TRBV20-1; j_gene: TRBJ1-1; d_gene: NA; abundance: many; CDR3aa: CSARRGRYTEAFF; CDR3nt: TGCAGTGCTAGACGCGGACGGTACACTGAAGCTTTCTTT
v_gene: TRBV7-9; j_gene: TRBJ1-1; d_gene: TRBD1; abundance: medium-sized; CDR3aa: CASSFPGQGTEAFF; CDR3nt: TGTGCCAGCAGCTTTCCGGGACAGGGGACTGAAGCTTTCTTT
v_gene: TRBV19; j_gene: TRBJ1-2; d_gene: NA; abundance: NA; CDR3aa: CASREDTSYGYTF; CDR3nt: TGTGCCAGTAGAGAAGACACGTCCTATGGCTACACCTTC
v_gene: TRBV29-1; j_gene: TRBJ2-3; d_gene: NA; abundance: many; CDR3aa: CSVDWTTNTQYF; CDR3nt: TGCAGCGTTGACTGGACTACCAATACGCAGTATTTT
v_gene: TRBV7-9; j_gene: TRBJ2-2; d_gene: TRBD1; abundance: few; CDR3aa: CASSSDRGGTGELFF; CDR3nt: TGTGCCAGCAGCTCGGACAGGGGAGGCACCGGGGAGCTGTTTTTT
v_gene: TRBV20-1; j_gene: TRBJ1-1; d_gene: NA; abundance: many; CDR3aa: CSARDRTRNAEAFF; CDR3nt: TGCAGTGCTAGAGATCGGACCAGGAATGCTGAAGCTTTCTTT
v_gene: TRBV5-8; j_gene: TRBJ1-2; d_gene: TRBD1; abundance: many; CDR3aa: CASGGDRDYGYTF; CDR3nt: TGTGCCAGCGGCGGGGACAGGGACTATGGCTACACCTTC
v_gene: TRBV11-2; j_gene: TRBJ2-1; d_gene: NA; abundance: many; CDR3aa: CASSLAQGTYNEQFF; CDR3nt: TGTGCCAGCAGCTTAGCCCAGGGTACCTACAATGAGCAGTTCTTC
v_gene: TRBV20-1; j_gene: TRBJ2-1; d_gene: NA; abundance: many; CDR3aa: CSARVRSTPRNEQFF; CDR3nt: TGCAGTGCTAGAGTAAGGTCCACTCCACGGAATGAGCAGTTCTTC
v_gene: TRBV11-3; j_gene: TRBJ2-7; d_gene: NA; abundance: many; CDR3aa: CASSRVGGASEQYF; CDR3nt: TGTGCCAGCAGCCGGGTAGGGGGGGCCAGCGAGCAGTACTTC
v_gene: TRBV18; j_gene: TRBJ2-5; d_gene: NA; abundance: few; CDR3aa: CASSPLGGQETQYF; CDR3nt: TGTGCCAGCTCACCACTGGGAGGACAAGAGACCCAGTACTTC
v_gene: TRBV11-3; j_gene: TRBJ1-4; d_gene: NA; abundance: many; CDR3aa: CASSLAYRDGLTTNEKLFF; CDR3nt: TGTGCCAGCAGCTTAGCATACCGGGACGGACTCACAACTAATGAAAAACTGTTTTTT
v_gene: TRBV6-5; j_gene: TRBJ2-7; d_gene: NA; abundance: NA; CDR3aa: CASIDSSAYEQYF; CDR3nt: TGTGCCAGCATCGACTCCTCGGCCTACGAGCAGTACTTC
v_gene: TRBV19; j_gene: TRBJ2-7; d_gene: NA; abundance: many; CDR3aa: CASSIADSPVYEQYF; CDR3nt: TGTGCCAGTAGTATAGCCGACTCACCCGTCTACGAGCAGTACTTC
v_gene: TRBV29-1; j_gene: TRBJ1-5; d_gene: TRBD1; abundance: many; CDR3aa: CSVIQGKGQPQHF; CDR3nt: TGCAGCGTGATACAGGGGAAGGGTCAGCCCCAGCATTTT
v_gene: TRBV9; j_gene: TRBJ2-7; d_gene: NA; abundance: many; CDR3aa: CASSAQPIRDEQYF; CDR3nt: TGTGCCAGCAGCGCCCAACCAATTAGGGACGAGCAGTACTTC
v_gene: TRBV7-2; j_gene: TRBJ2-1; d_gene: NA; abundance: NA; CDR3aa: CASSLVQGAYNEQFF; CDR3nt: TGTGCCAGCAGCTTAGTGCAGGGCGCCTACAATGAGCAGTTCTTC
v_gene: TRBV29-1; j_gene: TRBJ2-3; d_gene: NA; abundance: few; CDR3aa: CSVGGTDTQYF; CDR3nt: TGCAGCGTTGGGGGCACAGATACGCAGTATTTT
v_gene: TRBV6-2/TRBV6-3; j_gene: TRBJ1-5; d_gene: TRBD1; abundance: many; CDR3aa: CASRDRDNQPQHF; CDR3nt: TGTGCCAGCAGGGACAGGGACAATCAGCCCCAGCATTTT
v_gene: TRBV6-6; j_gene: TRBJ2-5; d_gene: TRBD2; abundance: few; CDR3aa: CASSDGGAASKTQYF; CDR3nt: TGTGCCAGCAGCGACGGGGGGGCAGCTTCGAAGACCCAGTACTTC
v_gene: TRBV7-8; j_gene: TRBJ2-1; d_gene: NA; abundance: many; CDR3aa: CASSPPGQSYNEQFF; CDR3nt: TGTGCCAGCAGCCCCCCGGGGCAATCCTACAATGAGCAGTTCTTC
v_gene: TRBV28; j_gene: TRBJ2-1; d_gene: NA; abundance: NA; CDR3aa: CASSAGDSSYNEQFF; CDR3nt: TGTGCCAGCTCCGCCGGGGACTCCTCCTACAATGAGCAGTTCTTC